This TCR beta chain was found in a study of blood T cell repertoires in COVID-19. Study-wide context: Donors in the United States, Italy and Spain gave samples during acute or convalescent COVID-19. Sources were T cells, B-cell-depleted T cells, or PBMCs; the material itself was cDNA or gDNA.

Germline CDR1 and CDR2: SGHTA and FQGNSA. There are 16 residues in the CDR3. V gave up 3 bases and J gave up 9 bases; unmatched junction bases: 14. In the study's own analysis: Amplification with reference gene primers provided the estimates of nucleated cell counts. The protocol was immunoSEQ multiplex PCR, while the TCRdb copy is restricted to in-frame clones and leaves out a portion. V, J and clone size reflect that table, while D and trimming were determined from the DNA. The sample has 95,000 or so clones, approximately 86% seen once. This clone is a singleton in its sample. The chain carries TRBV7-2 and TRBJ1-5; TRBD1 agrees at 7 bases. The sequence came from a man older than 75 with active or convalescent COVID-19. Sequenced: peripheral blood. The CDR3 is CASSLSLLQGGAPQHF. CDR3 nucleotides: TGTGCCAGCAGCTTGTCGCTTCTTCAGGGGGGTGCGCCCCAGCATTTT.